Listed here are 28 T cell receptor beta chains from one sample, sequenced in a study of T cells expressing NK-cell markers. TCRdb reprocessed the 5' RACE reads, with one entry per CDR3 protein and no DNA. The data include about 30,000 distinct CDR3 sequences; the top ten clones carry over 45%. Sequencing input: blood T cells: a sorted CD56 or NKG2C T cell subset, CD4+ or CD8+ T cells, or bulk PBMC T cells (not recorded which). All receptors derive from a woman between 18 and 70 years old in good health.

This chain connects TRBV27 to TRBJ2-4; no DNA is available, so the TRBD1 call from TCRdb remains unchecked. Germline CDR1 MNHEY, CDR2 SMNVEV (reference sequence). The CDR3 consists of 14 residues. The CDR3 sequence is CASTSWGAENIQYF.

The chain recombines TRBV12-3 or TRBV12-4 with TRBJ2-7; TCRdb selects TRBD1, and the lack of DNA leaves this call unchecked. The CDR3 spans 13 residues. CDR3 protein: CASSPSFVGGTYF.

The genes are TRBV29-1 and TRBJ2-7; TCRdb's D gene call, TRBD2, goes unchecked for lack of DNA. This CDR3 region has 17 residues. The V gene's germline CDR1 is SQVTM and CDR2 ANQGSEA. The CDR3 sequence: CSVEWALAESNDYEQYF.

The chain carries TRBV4-1 and TRBJ2-2; TCRdb reports TRBD2, a call that lacks DNA to check it against. Germline loops: CDR1 MGHRA, CDR2 YSYEKL. The CDR3 contains 19 residues. CDR3 sequence: CASSQDGLAGGSLTGELFF.

V and J are TRBV24-1 and TRBJ2-5; no DNA is available, so the TRBD2 call from TCRdb remains unchecked. The CDR3 is made up of 17 amino acids. CDR1 and CDR2 (germline): KGHDR, SFDVKD. The chain's CDR3 is CATSDLSEGEGMETQYF.

The chain has TRBV2 and TRBJ2-3; without DNA, the TCRdb call of TRBD1 cannot be checked. Germline-derived CDR1 and CDR2 are SNHLY and FYNNEI. The CDR3 has 15 residues. The CDR3 sequence is CASRRQGTSTDTQYF.

The J gene is TRBJ2-7, the V gene TRBV7-2; without DNA, the TCRdb call of TRBD2 cannot be checked. There are 15 residues in the CDR3. CDR1 is SGHTA, CDR2 FQGNSA, per germline. The CDR3 here is CASSLVAERGYEQYF.

The gene calls are TRBV3-1 and TRBJ2-1; TCRdb calls TRBD2, which cannot be checked without DNA. The germline CDR1 and CDR2 sequences are LGHDT and YNNKEL (reference sequence). The CDR3 loop spans 14 amino acids. The CDR3 protein is CASSPSGGGNEQFF.

The V and J genes are TRBV5-5 and TRBJ2-1; TCRdb returns TRBD1, unconfirmable since there is no DNA. The CDR3 runs to 16 residues. CDR1 and CDR2 (germline): SGHKS, YYEKEE (reference sequence). The CDR3 here is CASSLGGGVAGNEQFF.

The V gene is TRBV5-1, the J gene TRBJ2-1; TCRdb names TRBD2, which stays unverified in the absence of DNA. The CDR3 length is 13 residues. Germline loops: CDR1 SGHRS, CDR2 YFSETQ. The CDR3 loop reads CASSSLSDNEQFF.

The rearrangement links TRBV5-5 to TRBJ1-1. The CDR3 spans 16 residues. CDR1 SGHKS and CDR2 YYEKEE come from the germline V gene (reference sequence). The CDR3 loop reads CASSQTVWGKNTEAFF.

The chain recombines TRBV12-3 or TRBV12-4 with TRBJ2-1; absent DNA, TCRdb's TRBD1 call cannot be checked. The CDR3 has 16 amino acids. CDR3 loop: CASSPGQGLRSYEQFF.

The chain links TRBV12-3 or TRBV12-4 to TRBJ2-1; as DNA is missing, the TRBD2 call by TCRdb cannot be tested. This CDR3 contains 15 residues. CDR3 region: CASSLGGISLDEQFF.

The chain links TRBV7-9 to TRBJ2-1. This CDR3 has 14 residues. Germline loops: CDR1 SEHNR, CDR2 FQNEAQ (reference sequence). CDR3: CASSLVSSYNEQFF.

The genes are TRBV9 and TRBJ1-1; TCRdb lists TRBD1, though no DNA is available to test this call. Per the germline V gene, CDR1 is SGDLS and CDR2 is YYNGEE. The CDR3 is made up of 13 amino acids. CDR3 loop: CASSAGQNTEAFF.

The chain uses TRBV5-1 and TRBJ2-1; no DNA is available, so the TRBD2 call from TCRdb remains unchecked. This CDR3 spans 14 amino acids. From germline, CDR1 is SGHRS and CDR2 YFSETQ. This chain's CDR3 is CASSGTSGGNEQFF. Looking up the rest from reference TRBV5-1 and TRBJ2-1 gives the full variable domain: KAGVTQTPRYLIKTRGQQVTLSCSPISGHRSVSWYQQTPGQGLQFLFEYFSETQRNKGNFPGRFSGRQFSNSRSEMNVSTLELGDSALYLCASSGTSGGNEQFFGPGTRLTVL.

The J gene is TRBJ2-7, the V gene TRBV7-9; TCRdb gives TRBD2 as the D gene, but with no DNA this cannot be confirmed. The CDR3 loop spans 15 amino acids. From germline, CDR1 is SEHNR and CDR2 FQNEAQ (reference sequence). CDR3 protein: CASSPSGGVSYEQYF.

This sequence joins TRBV7-9 and TRBJ2-1; as DNA is missing, the TRBD1 call by TCRdb cannot be tested. Germline V gives CDR1 SEHNR, CDR2 FQNEAQ (reference sequence). This CDR3 spans 13 amino acids. The CDR3 loop is CAVRDRGSGEQFF.

This chain joins TRBV5-1 and TRBJ1-2; TCRdb selects TRBD1, and the lack of DNA leaves this call unchecked. This CDR3 has 14 amino acids. Germline CDR1 and CDR2: SGHRS and YFSETQ. The CDR3 is CASSLASGLYGYTF.

The V and J genes are TRBV5-1 and TRBJ2-7. CDR3 length: 13 residues. CDR1 is SGHRS, CDR2 YFSETQ, per germline. Here the CDR3 reads CASSLGVLYEQYF. The whole variable domain, remainder taken from reference TRBV5-1 and TRBJ2-7, is KAGVTQTPRYLIKTRGQQVTLSCSPISGHRSVSWYQQTPGQGLQFLFEYFSETQRNKGNFPGRFSGRQFSNSRSEMNVSTLELGDSALYLCASSLGVLYEQYFGPGTRLTVT.

This sequence joins TRBV9 and TRBJ2-4; TCRdb proposes TRBD1, but this gene call is untestable without DNA. The CDR3 loop spans 14 amino acids. Germline V gives CDR1 SGDLS, CDR2 YYNGEE. The CDR3 sequence: CASSVELGPNIQYF. Combining the CDR3 with reference TRBV9 and TRBJ2-4 gives the whole variable domain DSGVTQTPKHLITATGQRVTLRCSPRSGDLSVYWYQQSLDQGLQFLIQYYNGEERAKGNILERFSAQQFPDLHSELNLSSLELGDSALYFCASSVELGPNIQYFGAGTRLSVL.

This sequence joins TRBV9 and TRBJ2-6; TCRdb's D call of TRBD1 is untestable without DNA. The CDR3 is made up of 18 amino acids. CDR1 SGDLS and CDR2 YYNGEE come from the germline V gene. The CDR3 sequence: CASSQPGTGGPGANVLTF. The variable domain in full, completed from reference TRBV9 and TRBJ2-6, reads DSGVTQTPKHLITATGQRVTLRCSPRSGDLSVYWYQQSLDQGLQFLIQYYNGEERAKGNILERFSAQQFPDLHSELNLSSLELGDSALYFCASSQPGTGGPGANVLTFGAGSRLTVL.

V is TRBV9 and J is TRBJ2-1; TCRdb's D call of TRBD1 is untestable without DNA. The CDR3 is 16 amino acids. CDR1 SGDLS and CDR2 YYNGEE come from the germline V gene. CDR3 protein: CASSRPRGAPGNEQFF. Variable domain in full (rest from reference TRBV9 and TRBJ2-1): DSGVTQTPKHLITATGQRVTLRCSPRSGDLSVYWYQQSLDQGLQFLIQYYNGEERAKGNILERFSAQQFPDLHSELNLSSLELGDSALYFCASSRPRGAPGNEQFFGPGTRLTVL.

This rearrangement joins TRBV3-1 to TRBJ1-2; TCRdb's D call of TRBD1 is untestable without DNA. The V gene's germline CDR1 is LGHDT and CDR2 YNNKEL (reference sequence). The CDR3 is 13 amino acids. This chain's CDR3 is CASSMDRFYGYTF. Based on the CDR3 plus reference TRBV3-1 and TRBJ1-2, the full variable domain is DTAVSQTPKYLVTQMGNDKSIKCEQNLGHDTMYWYKQDSKKFLKIMFSYNNKELIINETVPNRFSPKSPDKAHLNLHINSLELGDSAVYFCASSMDRFYGYTFGSGTRLTVV.

This chain connects TRBV10-3 to TRBJ1-2; no DNA is available, so the TRBD1 call from TCRdb remains unchecked. The CDR3 totals 20 residues. The germline gives CDR1 ENHRY, CDR2 SYGVKD. CDR3 sequence reads: CAISESMYSTGTKGVYGYTF.

The CDR3 reads CASSVAGSYNEQFF. This chain links TRBV9 with TRBJ2-1. From germline, CDR1 is SGDLS and CDR2 YYNGEE. CDR3 length: 14 amino acids.

V usage is TRBV4-1 and J usage is TRBJ2-7; TCRdb picks TRBD1, but there is no DNA to check that call. The length of the CDR3 is 17 residues. Germline values: CDR1 MGHRA, CDR2 YSYEKL. CDR3 region: CASSQVLGHPSTYEQYF.

The CDR3 spells CATSRDPPPVGNTEAFF. The chain combines TRBV15 with TRBJ1-1; TCRdb reports TRBD1, a call that lacks DNA to check it against. The CDR3 spans 17 residues. CDR1 and CDR2 (germline): LNHNV, YYDKDF (reference sequence).